Listed here is a single T cell receptor beta chain. This entry belongs to a study of T cell changes during pregnancy in multiple sclerosis. Only in-frame clones appear in the TCRdb table, and some are missing; sequencing was by immunoSEQ multiplex PCR. Of around 29,000 clones in the sample, about 92% are singletons; the top ten hold more than 0.7%. CDR1 is ENHRY, CDR2 SYGVKD, per germline. The CDR3 runs to 16 residues. Trimming removed 3 bases from V and 9 bases from J, with 18 bases in between. Sequencing used CD4+ T cells from peripheral blood mononuclear cells, obtained in the first trimester of pregnancy. The TCR was taken from a female donor with multiple sclerosis, enrolled in a pregnancy study. This chain uses TRBV10-3 with TRBJ1-6; weak D call: TRBD1 (6 bases). The CDR3 region is CAISDAGGGGTSPLHF. The CDR3 DNA follows: TGTGCCATCAGTGATGCGGGGGGCGGTGGGACTTCACCCCTCCACTTT.